This T cell receptor beta chain came from a study of blood T cell repertoires in COVID-19. In the study overall: Sites in the United States, Italy and Spain provided acute and convalescent COVID-19 samples.

Losses at the gene ends were 3 bases for V and 4 bases for J; bases not matched to a gene: 6. The germline V gene has CDR1 SGHNT and CDR2 YYREEE (reference sequence). The length of the CDR3 is 14 residues. Some clones are missing from TCRdb's copy, which holds only in-frame ones; the method was immunoSEQ multiplex PCR. Among roughly 13,000 clones, roughly nine tenths were seen once, and the ten largest hold roughly 2.9%. Sequencing was done on a sample of peripheral blood. The sequence derives from a human donor in a cohort sampled during active COVID-19. This chain uses TRBV5-4 with TRBJ1-1, with 7 bases identical to TRBD1. CDR3 bases: TGTGCCAGCAGCTCTGAAACAGGGGCCACTGAAGCTTTCTTT. Translation: CASSSETGATEAFF.